This T cell receptor (beta chain) derives from a study of tumor and adjacent non-tumor tissue in lung cancer. Whole-study context: There were 11 to 12 adenocarcinoma, 2 squamous cell carcinoma and 1 small cell lung cancer cases.

Concerning this clonotype: The antigen is unknown. An end of the junction differs from the germline gene, which may be a read error.

This CDR3 is built from 16 residues. Germline V gene sequence: CDR1 DFQATT, CDR2 SNEGSKA (reference sequence). RNA was extracted from bulk tissue without any cell sorting. Between August and November 2014, newly diagnosed, chemotherapy-naive lung cancer patients underwent thoracic surgery in China. Study-wide findings and caveats: Top 100 clones took a larger repertoire share in normal lung. Shorter survival was associated with higher TCR diversity in tumors.

Three rounds of nested PCR, following a modified ARM-PCR protocol, produced the TCRbeta library. TCRdb reprocessed the multiplex PCR reads via MiXCR and lists one record per CDR3 protein. Here the sample spans 200,000 to 250,000 distinct CDR3 sequences, approximately 74% being singletons. The receptor was isolated from a man aged 55 to 70 with non-small cell lung cancer. The sample taken for sequencing was lung tumor tissue. The chain uses TRBV20-1 and TRBJ1-2; the match to TRBD1 covers 7 bases. For the CDR3, the DNA is TGCAGTGCTAGTAACGTAGGGGGCATGGCTGACTATGGCTACACATTC. Protein: CSASNVGGMADYGYTF.